Described below is a single T cell receptor beta chain sequence and its context. The entry originates in a study of blood T cell repertoires in COVID-19. Trimming shortened V by 1 base and J by 10 bases, and 28 bases separated the two germline ends. Germline V lookup: CDR1 SGHAT, CDR2 FQNNGV. CDR3 length equals 18 residues. In the source study's methods: Researchers report that nucleated cell counts were estimated from reference gene primer amplification. The repertoire was sequenced with immunoSEQ multiplex PCR; TCRdb's copy has only in-frame clones and lacks some. That table supplies the V and J calls and clone size; D and trimming were determined from the DNA. The data contain 30,000 to 40,000 clones, around 83% of them singletons.

The sequenced material came from peripheral blood. The receptor was isolated from a man in his sixties with active or convalescent COVID-19. This chain connects TRBV11-2 to TRBJ1-1, with D hard to call. CDR3 coding DNA: TGTGCCAGCAGCTTAGCGTCGGGTGGTCCGCCGCTCGAAGTTGGAGCTTTCTTT. It encodes CASSLASGGPPLEVGAFF.